This is a list of T cell receptor beta chains from one sample in a study of blood T cell repertoires in COVID-19. Repertoires were generated with immunoSEQ multiplex PCR, while TCRdb's copy carries only in-frame clones and drops some. The sample shows 120,000 to 150,000 clones, 87% of them seen only once. Sequencing was performed on peripheral blood. The receptor source for this set is a woman aged 50 to 60 with acute or convalescent COVID-19. CDR3s include the opening cysteine and the closing phenylalanine or tryptophan. Each record gives: J gene, V gene, clone size, D gene, CDR3 protein, CDR3 DNA. A D gene is named only where the DNA matches it firmly. Part of the rows lack a size; the others show once, few, many or a class for expanded clones.

>TRBJ2-7|TRBV19|-|TRBD1
CASTPGTGAYEQYF
TGTGCCAGTACCCCCGGGACAGGGGCCTACGAGCAGTACTTC
>TRBJ2-7|TRBV13|-|-
CASSWTVSYEQYF
TGTGCCAGCAGCTGGACAGTCTCCTACGAGCAGTACTTC
>TRBJ1-2|TRBV2|-|-
CASNAGNYGYTF
TGTGCCAGCAACGCCGGGAACTATGGCTACACCTTC
>TRBJ1-2|TRBV3-1/TRBV3-2|-|-
CASSQEGQGSVYGYTF
TGTGCCAGCAGCCAAGAAGGGCAGGGTAGTGTCTATGGCTACACCTTC
>TRBJ1-2|TRBV9|few|TRBD1
CASSPTGLGGYTF
TGTGCCAGCAGCCCGACAGGGTTAGGGGGCTACACCTTC
>TRBJ1-5|TRBV20-1|-|-
CSASNWNQPQHF
TGCAGTGCTAGTAACTGGAATCAGCCCCAGCATTTT
>TRBJ1-2|TRBV5-1|-|TRBD1
CASRLGQGDGYTF
TGCGCCAGCAGGCTTGGACAGGGCGACGGCTACACCTTC
>TRBJ1-6|TRBV11-2|-|TRBD1
CASSRQGLTYNSPLHF
TGTGCCAGCAGCCGACAGGGGCTGACCTATAATTCACCCCTCCACTTT
>TRBJ2-2|TRBV7-8|-|-
CASSSIRAGTGELFF
TGTGCCAGCAGTTCAATTAGGGCGGGGACCGGGGAGCTGTTTTTT
>TRBJ2-3|TRBV5-4|-|-
CASNNPTDRSSSTDTQYF
TGTGCCAGCAACAATCCGACAGACCGTTCCTCTAGCACAGATACGCAGTATTTT
>TRBJ2-2|TRBV21-1|-|-
CASSKPGTVRGIFTGELFF
TGTGCCAGCAGCAAACCGGGAACTGTCAGGGGAATCTTCACCGGGGAGCTGTTTTTT
>TRBJ2-7|TRBV5-4|few|TRBD2
CASSSRTSGPIYEQYF
TGTGCCAGCAGTTCTCGGACTAGCGGCCCGATCTACGAGCAGTACTTC
>TRBJ2-2|TRBV5-1|-|TRBD1
CASSLDRGANTGELFF
TGCGCCAGCAGCTTGGACAGGGGAGCGAACACCGGGGAGCTGTTTTTT
>TRBJ2-2|TRBV10-3|once|TRBD1
CAIASGGQGAIRTGELFF
TGTGCCATCGCAAGTGGGGGACAGGGGGCGATACGGACCGGGGAGCTGTTTTTT
>TRBJ1-6|TRBV5-1|-|-
CASSTAGYNSPLHF
TGCGCCAGTTCCACAGCGGGATATAATTCACCCCTCCACTTT
>TRBJ2-1|TRBV2|-|TRBD2
CASRDPAGVKNEQFF
TGTGCCAGCAGGGACCCAGCGGGAGTAAAAAATGAGCAGTTCTTC
>TRBJ2-1|TRBV5-1|-|-
CASREGGNPYNEQFF
TGCGCCAGCAGGGAGGGTGGCAACCCCTACAATGAGCAGTTCTTC
>TRBJ2-1|TRBV6-5|-|TRBD2
CASSLAGVSYNEQFF
TGTGCCAGCAGTCTAGCGGGAGTCTCCTACAATGAGCAGTTCTTC
>TRBJ2-5|TRBV25-1|-|-
CASSPGQRQETQYF
TGTGCCAGCAGTCCAGGACAGCGACAAGAGACCCAGTACTTC
>TRBJ1-1|TRBV7-8|-|TRBD1
CASSLVTGQENTEAFF
TGTGCCAGCAGCTTAGTAACGGGACAGGAGAACACTGAAGCTTTCTTT
>TRBJ1-1|TRBV6-5|-|TRBD1
CASKGAPGHTEAFF
TGTGCGAGCAAGGGGGCTCCGGGCCACACTGAAGCTTTCTTT
>TRBJ1-2|TRBV3-1/TRBV3-2|-|-
CASSQGAGIRGYTF
TGTGCCAGCAGCCAAGGTGCAGGGATACGTGGCTACACCTTC
>TRBJ2-7|TRBV7-3|-|TRBD1
CASSPPDRVYEQYF
TGTGCCAGCAGCCCACCGGACAGGGTATACGAGCAGTACTTC
>TRBJ2-1|TRBV18|-|-
CASSPRGLSYNEQFF
TGTGCCAGCTCACCACGGGGGCTATCCTACAATGAGCAGTTCTTC
>TRBJ1-6|TRBV7-3|few|TRBD1
CASSLPRPGQTIGSPLHF
TGTGCCAGCAGCTTACCTCGGCCGGGACAGACCATTGGTTCACCCCTCCACTTT
>TRBJ2-1|TRBV19|once|-
CASSISRYIYNEQFF
TGTGCCAGTAGTATAAGCAGGTATATTTACAATGAGCAGTTCTTC